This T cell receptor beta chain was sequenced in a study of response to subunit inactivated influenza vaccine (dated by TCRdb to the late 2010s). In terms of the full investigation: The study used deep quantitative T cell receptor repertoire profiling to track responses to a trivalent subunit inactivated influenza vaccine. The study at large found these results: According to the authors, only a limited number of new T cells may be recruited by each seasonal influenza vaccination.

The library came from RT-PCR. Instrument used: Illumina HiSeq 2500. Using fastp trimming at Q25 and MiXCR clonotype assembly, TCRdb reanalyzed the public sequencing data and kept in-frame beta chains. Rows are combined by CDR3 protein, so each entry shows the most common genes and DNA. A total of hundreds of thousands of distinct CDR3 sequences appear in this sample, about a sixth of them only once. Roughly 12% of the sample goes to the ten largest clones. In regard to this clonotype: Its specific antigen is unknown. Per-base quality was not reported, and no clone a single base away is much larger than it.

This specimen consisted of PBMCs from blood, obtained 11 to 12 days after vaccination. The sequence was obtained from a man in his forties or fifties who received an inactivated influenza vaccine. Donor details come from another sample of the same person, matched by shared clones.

The DNA sequence is as follows: TGCGCCAGCAGCCCCCGGGACACTCTTCACTACGAGCAGTACTTC. It encodes CASSPRDTLHYEQYF. The V gene is TRBV5-1 and the J gene is TRBJ2-7; a weak D assignment points to TRBD1 (6 bases agree). The CDR3 spans 15 residues, from the cysteine through the phenylalanine. Only CDR3 DNA is held: 45 bases, read in frame from base 1. The junction carries 17 bases between V and J, which are trimmed by 4 bases and 3 bases respectively. CDR1 SGHRS and CDR2 YFSETQ are derived from the germline V gene.